This TCR beta chain was profiled in a study of blood T cell repertoires in COVID-19. Overall study context: Acute and convalescent COVID-19 samples came from the United States, Italy and Spain. Sample material is recorded as cDNA or gDNA derived from T cells, B-cell-depleted T cells, or PBMCs.

The Seattle patients joined while their infection was active and were tracked longitudinally afterward. The V gene lost 6 bases and the J gene lost 2 bases, with 7 bases spanning the gap. CDR1 SNHLY and CDR2 FYNNEI come from the germline V gene. This CDR3 contains 13 residues. Here immunoSEQ multiplex PCR was the method, and the copy in TCRdb shows in-frame clones only, minus some. The sample holds about 24,000 clones; about 88% are singletons and the top ten take 25% to 30%. The TCR originated in a man aged 70 or older with COVID-19, enrolled during active disease. What was sequenced was peripheral blood. V gene TRBV2 combines with J gene TRBJ2-2; no clear D. The CDR3 DNA reads as TGTGCCAGCAGAACTACCAACACCGGGGAGCTGTTTTTT. Translation gives CASRTTNTGELFF.